The T cell receptor (beta chain) under discussion was sequenced for a study of blood T cell repertoires in COVID-19. Study details: The analysed material was cDNA or gDNA that came from T cells, B-cell-depleted T cells, or PBMCs.

The V gene's germline CDR1 is MNHEY and CDR2 SMNVEV (reference sequence). Deletions cut 2 bases from V and 2 bases from J, with 6 bases between. This CDR3 region has 13 residues. Original data processing: Amplification with reference gene primers provided the estimates of nucleated cell counts. TCRdb's table, derived via immunoSEQ multiplex PCR, lists solely in-frame clones and lacks some. V, J and clone size derive from that table, while D and trimming were established from the DNA sequence. The sample lists hundreds of thousands of clones, over 85% occurring once. The receptor's source is a young woman with COVID-19, enrolled during active disease. The sequenced material came from peripheral blood. The chain uses TRBV27 and TRBJ1-2, with D hard to call. The CDR3 DNA is TGTGCCAGCAGTTTAACGAGAAACTATGGCTACACCTTC. Protein: CASSLTRNYGYTF.